The TCR beta chain under discussion was sequenced for a study of cytomegalovirus exposure and HLA in healthy donors. Looking at the study overall: From HLA-typed donors, an early data release held tens of millions of unique TCRs. Findings and limits, study-wide: In an earlier analysis, most TCR beta V segments were productive about 87% or about 30% of the time. Rare TCR sequences dominated, though some public TCRs recurred in many donors. Later on, an analysis tied under 20,000 TCR beta sequences to HLA alleles at 0.05 false discovery rate.

The PCR employed 60 Vbeta primers together with 13 Jbeta primers. The method was immunoSEQ multiplex PCR; TCRdb's version includes in-frame clones alone and lacks a portion of them. The sample carries about 190,000 clones, about three quarters recorded once. Notes on this clone: Antigen unknown.

Source material: PBMCs. This TCR derives from a woman aged 30 to 39 in good health and CMV-seropositive.

The CDR3 loop is CASSLTRTGFGNQETQYF. DNA of the CDR3: TGTGCCAGCAGTTTAACCCGGACAGGGTTTGGGAACCAAGAGACCCAGTACTTC. The chain recombines TRBV28 with TRBJ2-5; 8 bases align to TRBD1. The CDR3 has 18 residues. Germline V gene lookup returns CDR1 MDHEN and CDR2 SYDVKM. J gave up 0 bases and V 2 bases, and 11 bases lay outside the gene matches.